A single sample is the source of the 25 T cell receptor beta chains below, sequenced in a study of naive and memory T cell subsets. A UMI-containing oligonucleotide was joined by 3' ligation to the TCR cDNA template. Ligated cDNA underwent four rounds of PCR with nested alpha and beta constant region primers and SP2. From the 5' RACE reads, TCRdb called clonotypes with MiXCR, one entry per CDR3 protein. The repertoire holds 45,000 to 55,000 distinct CDR3 sequences, with about 4.4% as singletons. The receptors originated from a female donor in good health.

This clonotype was observed many times. V and J are TRBV29-1 and TRBJ2-3, with TRBD1 matching over 7 bases. CDR1 SQVTM and CDR2 ANQGSEA come from the germline V gene. After removal of 7 bases from V and 4 bases from J, the junction contained 8 bases not matched to a gene. CDR3 size: 13 residues. CDR3 in amino acids: CSADTGASDTQYF. The CDR3 region has the DNA TGCAGCGCCGATACAGGGGCATCAGATACGCAGTATTTT.

A few counts support this clonotype. J is TRBJ2-5 and V is TRBV7-9, with TRBD1 as a possible D gene (6 bases). The CDR3 sequence is 17 residues long. CDR1 and CDR2 from the germline V gene are SEHNR and FQNEAQ (reference sequence). V lost 2 bases, J lost 1 base, and 17 bases lay in between. CDR3 coding DNA: TGTGCCAGCAGCTTAAGGGGGAGACAGGAGAGCCAAGAGACCCAGTACTTC. As protein: CASSLRGRQESQETQYF.

Ten or more counts support this clonotype. This chain links TRBV30 with TRBJ1-5; D is ambiguous. V was clipped by 3 bases and J by 5 bases, with 8 bases between them. Germline values: CDR1 GTSNPN, CDR2 SVGIG (reference sequence). The CDR3 is made up of 12 amino acids. The CDR3 spells CAWRAQDQPQHF. The CDR3 DNA is TGTGCCTGGAGGGCGCAGGATCAGCCCCAGCATTTT.

At least ten counts were recorded for this clonotype. The genes are TRBV3-1 and TRBJ2-5; TRBD1 matches at 8 bases. Trimming took 1 base from V and 1 from J; bases not matched to a gene: 5. This CDR3 contains 16 residues. Germline V gives CDR1 LGHDT, CDR2 YNNKEL (reference sequence). CDR3 region: CASSQVGTGIQETQYF. CDR3 nucleotide sequence: TGTGCCAGCAGCCAAGTCGGGACAGGTATCCAAGAGACCCAGTACTTC.

The chain uses TRBV18 and TRBJ2-7; 8 positions match TRBD2. The V segment lost 0 bases and the J segment 5 bases; nucleotides outside the gene matches: 6. Germline V CDR1 and CDR2: KGHSH, LQKENI. The CDR3 runs to 15 residues. The CDR3 nucleotides are TGTGCCAGCTCACCACCGACCGCGGGAGGCGACGAGCAGTACTTC. This translates into CASSPPTAGGDEQYF.

This clonotype showed up many times. V usage is TRBV7-3 and J usage is TRBJ2-3, with TRBD2 identical over 12 bases. CDR1 is SGHTA, CDR2 FQGTGA, per germline. V shed 5 bases and J 2 bases; nucleotides not matched to a gene: 8. The CDR3 loop spans 17 amino acids. CDR3 bases: TGTGCCAGCAGCCGACGGGGACTAGCGGGTTTCACAGATACGCAGTATTTT. Amino acids: CASSRRGLAGFTDTQYF.

The V gene is TRBV18, the J gene TRBJ2-2; tentatively, D is TRBD2 (5 bases). There are 18 residues in the CDR3. CDR1 KGHSH and CDR2 LQKENI come from the germline V gene. V lost 2 bases, J lost 4 bases, and 20 bases lay in between. CDR3 amino acids: CASSPTRVSDGTTGELFF. The CDR3 nucleotides read TGTGCCAGCTCACCAACGAGGGTTTCAGATGGAACCACCGGGGAGCTGTTTTTT.

This clonotype was detected many times. The chain's CDR3 is CASSVGIDRETEAFF. CDR3 DNA: TGTGCCAGCAGCGTAGGGATAGATAGGGAAACTGAAGCTTTCTTT. The genes are TRBV9 and TRBJ1-1; no clear D gene. The V end was cut by 0 bases, the J end by 5 bases, with 14 bases between. The V gene's germline CDR1 is SGDLS and CDR2 YYNGEE. This CDR3 has 15 residues.

This clonotype was observed at least ten times. The chain uses TRBV6-5 and TRBJ1-3, with TRBD1 as a possible D gene (5 bases). The CDR3 spans 17 residues. Trimming took 4 bases from V and 0 from J, leaving 16 bases between them. The germline CDR1 and CDR2 sequences are MNHEY and SVGAGI. CDR3 protein: CASSSFRGRTSGNTIYF. DNA for the CDR3: TGTGCCAGCAGTTCCTTTCGGGGGAGAACCTCTGGAAACACCATATATTTT.

In its sample, this clonotype was seen many times. V is TRBV6-5 and J is TRBJ2-7; TRBD2 is a possible D gene (5 bases). Trimming left V 0 bases short and J 1 base short, with 7 bases between. The CDR3 runs to 14 residues. Per germline, CDR1 MNHEY and CDR2 SVGAGI. The CDR3 region has the DNA TGTGCCAGCAGTTACTCAAGGGAGTCCTACGAGCAGTACTTC. Protein: CASSYSRESYEQYF.

This clonotype was detected only a few times. The chain is built from TRBV28 and TRBJ1-1, with TRBD1 matching 7 bases. In germline, CDR1 is MDHEN, CDR2 SYDVKM. V was clipped by 6 bases and J by 6 bases; unmatched bases: 13. The CDR3 totals 15 residues. CDR3 region: CASSLTPGQSPEAFF. CDR3 coding DNA: TGTGCCAGCAGCTTAACACCGGGACAGAGTCCTGAAGCTTTCTTT.

This clonotype was recorded many times. The chain has TRBV11-3 and TRBJ2-3; weak D call: TRBD2 (5 bases). V was cut by 1 base and J by 4 bases, with 15 bases left in between. This CDR3 is 16 amino acids long. Germline CDR1 and CDR2: SGHNT and YENEEA. The CDR3 reads CASSLGGGSPSDTQYF. The CDR3 DNA is TGTGCCAGCAGCTTAGGAGGTGGGAGTCCCTCAGATACGCAGTATTTT.

This clonotype was detected many times. The CDR3, as DNA: TGTGCCAGCAGCCAAGTACTACTAGTTGGCAATGAGCAGTTCTTC. This codes for CASSQVLLVGNEQFF. The rearrangement uses TRBV3-1 and TRBJ2-1, with D tentatively TRBD2 (5 bases). The CDR3 sequence is 15 residues long. V was clipped by 1 base and J by 6 bases, with 13 bases between them. Per germline, CDR1 LGHDT and CDR2 YNNKEL (reference sequence).

This clonotype was recorded at least ten times. This chain uses TRBV5-1 with TRBJ2-2; 10 bases line up with TRBD2. CDR1 and CDR2 from the germline V gene are SGHRS and YFSETQ. This CDR3 is 15 amino acids long. Trimming cost V 2 bases and J 4 bases; bases outside gene matches: 2. Here the CDR3 reads CASSLLAGTTGELFF. The CDR3, as DNA: TGCGCCAGCAGCTTACTAGCGGGGACCACCGGGGAGCTGTTTTTT.

The sample holds a few counts of this clonotype. V is TRBV7-2 and J is TRBJ2-1; the D gene is possibly TRBD2 (6 bases). The CDR3 extends over 13 amino acids. Trimming cost V 5 bases and J 9 bases, with 14 bases left between them. Germline V CDR1 and CDR2: SGHTA, FQGNSA. CDR3 coding DNA: TGTGCCAGCAGCAAGTCACGAGCGGGTGAGCAGTTCTTC. Protein sequence: CASSKSRAGEQFF.

This clonotype was seen at least ten times. J is TRBJ1-5 and V is TRBV4-2, with D maybe TRBD1 (5 bases). The ends were cut back, 0 bases at V and 5 bases at J, with 11 bases in the middle. The CDR3 has 15 amino acids. CDR1 and CDR2 (germline): LGHNA, YNFKEQ. As DNA, the CDR3 is TGTGCCAGCAGCCAAGACGGGGGGAAGGATCAGCCCCAGCATTTT. Translated: CASSQDGGKDQPQHF.

Ten or more counts support this clonotype. The chain carries TRBV29-1 and TRBJ2-7, with D possibly matching TRBD2 (6 bases). V was cut by 6 bases and J by 7 bases, with 13 bases left in between. Germline CDR1 reads SQVTM; CDR2 reads ANQGSEA. The CDR3 sequence is 11 residues long. CDR3 loop: CSVAGPREQYF. CDR3 nucleotides: TGCAGCGTCGCGGGACCCAGGGAGCAGTACTTC.

This clonotype has ten or more counts. As the CDR3 is not closed by the conserved phenylalanine or tryptophan, this likely results from a read error. No DNA is shown, since the ends of the CDR3 on it are uncertain; the CDR3 is the one TCRdb lists. The V gene is TRBV10-1, the J gene TRBJ1-4; the D call of TRBD1 is as the table states it, not checked on the DNA. Both ends counted, the CDR3 spans 13 residues. In germline, CDR1 is WNHNN, CDR2 SYGVQD (reference sequence). The CDR3 here is CASNGGANEKLFL.

This clonotype has a count of ten or more. The chain combines TRBV5-4 with TRBJ2-7; no definite D call. Trimming took 0 bases from V and 1 from J, leaving 8 bases between them. The CDR3 extends over 14 amino acids. Per germline, CDR1 SGHNT and CDR2 YYREEE (reference sequence). DNA of the CDR3: TGTGCCAGCAGCTTGGACGGTGGATCCTACGAGCAGTACTTC. Translated: CASSLDGGSYEQYF.

About this clonotype itself: A much larger clone differs from this one at a single base, so this may be a read error. The DNA is omitted, as the CDR3 cannot be located on it reliably, and the CDR3 follows TCRdb's listing. The chain couples TRBV4-3 to TRBJ2-6; TRBD2 was called by the table and not checked on the DNA. The CDR3 length equals 16 residues, ends included. Germline V lookup: CDR1 LGHNA, CDR2 YSLEER. The CDR3 sequence: CASSQDWGAGANVPTF.

This clonotype was counted at least ten times. This chain links TRBV29-1 with TRBJ2-5; no clear D gene. Germline CDR1 SQVTM, CDR2 ANQGSEA. With 7 bases removed from V and 5 bases from J, the gap between germline ends came to 17 bases. The CDR3 totals 13 residues. The DNA for the CDR3 is TGCAGCGATACCGGGCCACTGGGGGAGACCCAGTACTTC. Residues: CSDTGPLGETQYF.

This clonotype has ten or more counts. The CDR3 region has the DNA TGCAGTGCTAGAGCGGGACAGGGATATCAGCCCCAGCATTTT. This encodes CSARAGQGYQPQHF. This sequence joins TRBV20-1 and TRBJ1-5, with 9 bases lining up with TRBD1. Unmatched junction bases numbered 3, after V lost 1 base and J lost 5 bases. The CDR3 runs 14 residues. Germline CDR1 DFQATT, CDR2 SNEGSKA (reference sequence).

This clonotype was seen ten or more times. This chain connects TRBV27 to TRBJ2-2; D unresolved. The germline V gene has CDR1 MNHEY and CDR2 SMNVEV (reference sequence). The CDR3 totals 15 residues. The V and J ends lost 10 bases and 0 bases respectively, with 15 bases between them. The CDR3 spells CATLSGGANTGELFF. DNA of the CDR3: TGTGCCACCTTATCGGGTGGAGCGAACACCGGGGAGCTGTTTTTT.

There are many counts of this clonotype. The chain combines TRBV6-5 with TRBJ1-2; D is possibly TRBD1 (6 bases). In germline, CDR1 is MNHEY, CDR2 SVGAGI. The CDR3 extends over 13 amino acids. V was pared by 2 bases and J by 6 bases, with 10 bases between. CDR3: CASSYRGLDGYTF. The CDR3 DNA reads TGTGCCAGCAGTTACCGGGGGCTCGATGGCTACACCTTC.

A few counts support this clonotype. The chain recombines TRBV9 with TRBJ2-4; the D gene could be TRBD1 or TRBD2 (5 bases each). CDR3 size: 14 residues. The V gene's germline CDR1 is SGDLS and CDR2 YYNGEE. Between the trimmed V and J ends, which lost 1 base and 4 bases, there was a span of 9 bases. CDR3 sequence (DNA): TGTGCCAGCAGCGTACGTGGGGGTAAAAACATTCAGTACTTC. Protein product: CASSVRGGKNIQYF.